This TCR beta chain stems from a study of T cells expressing NK-cell markers. Overall study context: Sorted CD3+CD56-NKG2C+, CD3+CD56+NKG2C+ and CD3+CD56+NKG2C- T cells supplied the TCR beta repertoires.

One entry per CDR3 protein, without DNA, is what TCRdb gives after re-calling the 5' RACE reads. The sample holds about 260,000 distinct CDR3 sequences. This CDR3 has 15 residues. From germline, CDR1 is SGHTA and CDR2 FQGNSA. The receptor comes from a man in his late teens or twenties in good health. Sequenced: blood T cells: a sorted CD56 or NKG2C T cell subset, CD4+ or CD8+ T cells, or bulk PBMC T cells (not recorded which). The chain couples TRBV7-2 to TRBJ2-3; TCRdb's D call, TRBD2, is unchecked because there is no DNA. CDR3 in amino acids: CASSLLGGQADTQYF. Based on the CDR3 plus reference TRBV7-2 and TRBJ2-3, the full variable domain is GAGVSQSPSNKVTEKGKDVELRCDPISGHTALYWYRQSLGQGLEFLIYFQGNSAPDKSGLPSDRFSAERTGGSVSTLTIQRTQQEDSAVYLCASSLLGGQADTQYFGPGTRLTVL.